The rows below give T cell receptor beta chains drawn from one sample of a study of shared clonotypes between healthy human individuals. Profiled with immunoSEQ multiplex PCR; TCRdb holds only in-frame clones, not every one. Of 1.5 million to 2.5 million clones listed, about 95% are singletons. Input material: naive CD8+ T cells sorted from blood. These receptors originate from a man between 18 and 29 years old in good health. Each CDR3 is given with its conserved first and last residue. Each record gives: J gene, V gene, D gene, clone size, CDR3 protein, CDR3 DNA. The D gene is left open where the match is weak. Clone size appears in some rows only: once, few, many, or a class for an expanded clone.

TRBJ2-5 | TRBV30 | . | . | CVSGQETQYF | TGTGTTAGCGGTCAAGAGACCCAGTACTTC
TRBJ2-7 | TRBV5-6 | . | . | CASNSGWSDEQYF | TGTGCCAGCAACTCCGGGTGGAGCGACGAGCAGTACTTC
TRBJ2-7 | TRBV5-5 | . | once | CASSSTGYEQYF | TGTGCCAGCAGTTCCACAGGCTACGAGCAGTACTTC
TRBJ1-5 | TRBV7-6 | . | . | CASSFGGTLGNQPQHF | TGTGCCAGCAGCTTCGGCGGGACGCTGGGCAATCAGCCCCAGCATTTT
TRBJ1-1 | TRBV7-9 | . | . | CASSPPGNGNTEAFF | TGTGCCAGCAGCCCCCCAGGGAATGGAAACACTGAAGCTTTCTTT
TRBJ1-4 | TRBV4-1 | . | . | CASSPVGGTDNEKLFF | TGCGCCAGCAGCCCCGTCGGAGGGACTGATAATGAAAAACTGTTTTTT
TRBJ2-2 | TRBV27 | . | . | CASSLLEAGELFF | TGTGCCAGCAGTCTTCTAGAGGCCGGGGAGCTGTTTTTT
TRBJ2-1 | TRBV7-2 | . | once | CASSLMNEQFF | TGTGCCAGCAGCTTAATGAATGAGCAGTTCTTC
TRBJ1-6 | TRBV10-3 | . | . | CASGTSHSSYNSPLHF | TGTGCCAGCGGGACTTCACATAGCTCCTATAATTCACCCCTCCACTTT
TRBJ2-1 | TRBV4-1 | TRBD2 | . | CASSQIAGGSNSYNEQFF | TGCGCCAGCAGCCAGATAGCGGGGGGTTCAAACTCCTACAATGAGCAGTTCTTC
TRBJ1-5 | TRBV5-1 | TRBD1 | . | CASSEGQGWDQPQHF | TGCGCCAGCAGCGAGGGACAGGGTTGGGATCAGCCCCAGCATTTT
TRBJ1-2 | TRBV27 | TRBD1 | . | CASSFGGQSPYGYTF | TGTGCCAGCAGTTTTGGGGGACAGTCCCCCTATGGCTACACCTTC
TRBJ2-1 | TRBV19 | TRBD2 | . | CASSTWEGEQFF | TGTGCCAGTAGTACCTGGGAGGGCGAGCAGTTCTTC
TRBJ2-1 | TRBV27 | TRBD1 | . | CASSTTGTGIPHEQFF | TGTGCCAGCAGTACTACCGGGACAGGGATCCCTCATGAGCAGTTCTTC
TRBJ2-7 | TRBV6-1 | . | . | CASSETFPYEQYF | TGTGCCAGCAGTGAGACATTCCCCTACGAGCAGTACTTC
TRBJ2-3 | TRBV7-9 | . | . | CASSHSGTPTDTQYF | TGTGCCAGCAGCCACTCAGGGACCCCCACAGATACGCAGTATTTT
TRBJ1-6 | TRBV19 | . | . | CASSIIPGQASSPLHF | TGTGCCAGTAGTATAATTCCAGGGCAAGCGAGTTCACCCCTCCACTTT
TRBJ2-7 | TRBV11-2 | . | . | CASSVRDFPSSYEQYF | TGTGCCAGCAGCGTCCGGGACTTTCCCAGCTCCTACGAGCAGTACTTC
TRBJ1-6 | TRBV28 | . | . | CASSPGIGSPLHF | TGTGCCAGCAGCCCAGGGATCGGTTCACCCCTCCACTTT
TRBJ2-1 | TRBV6-6 | TRBD2 | . | CASSYQLAGPMDEQFF | TGTGCCAGCAGTTACCAGCTAGCGGGGCCAATGGATGAGCAGTTCTTC
TRBJ2-3 | TRBV29-1 | TRBD1 | . | CSGVTPGQGVSDTQYF | TGCAGCGGGGTGACACCGGGACAGGGAGTATCGGATACGCAGTATTTT
TRBJ1-1 | TRBV11-2 | . | . | CASSSGEPEAFF | TGTGCCAGCAGCTCAGGGGAGCCTGAAGCTTTCTTT
TRBJ2-7 | TRBV5-5 | TRBD2 | . | CASSSLEIAGTEQYF | TGTGCCAGCAGCTCCCTTGAGATAGCGGGAACCGAGCAGTACTTC
TRBJ2-5 | TRBV7-8 | . | . | CASSPAETQYF | TGTGCCAGCAGCCCCGCCGAGACCCAGTACTTC
TRBJ1-1 | TRBV9 | . | . | CASSVAGGGNTEAFF | TGTGCCAGCAGCGTAGCAGGCGGCGGGAACACTGAAGCTTTCTTT
TRBJ1-5 | TRBV6-6 | TRBD1 | . | CASSEGAPSQPQHF | TGTGCCAGCAGTGAGGGGGCGCCGAGTCAGCCCCAGCATTTT
TRBJ2-2 | TRBV15 | . | . | CATSRDGTGELFF | TGTGCCACCAGCAGAGATGGGACCGGGGAGCTGTTTTTT
TRBJ1-2 | TRBV6-5 | . | . | CASSYSENYGYTF | TGTGCCAGCAGTTATAGCGAGAACTATGGCTACACCTTC
TRBJ2-7 | TRBV14 | . | . | CASSQDWAGSYEQYF | TGTGCCAGCAGCCAAGATTGGGCCGGTTCCTACGAGCAGTACTTC